The text below deals with one T cell receptor beta chain. This entry comes from a study of OX40 agonist ivuxolimab in advanced cancers. Study as a whole: While on treatment, patients had intravenous ivuxolimab at 0.01 to 10 mg/kg every 2 weeks. Three patients had partial responses: one hepatocellular carcinoma, two cutaneous melanoma.

Trimming pared 7 bases from V and 3 bases from J, leaving 16 bases between. The V gene's germline CDR1 is MNHNY and CDR2 SVGAGI (reference sequence). The CDR3 totals 14 residues. No patient had autoimmune disease or received systemic immunosuppression. The method was immunoSEQ multiplex PCR; TCRdb's version includes in-frame clones alone and lacks a portion of them. The sample yields about 79,000 clones, around 94% seen once. Here the sequenced sample was CD4+ or CD8+ T cells sorted from blood, taken in a trial of the OX40 agonist ivuxolimab. The chain couples TRBV6-6 to TRBJ2-7; the D gene is possibly TRBD2 (6 bases). This TCR was recovered from an adult with an advanced solid tumor such as melanoma, head and neck, liver or kidney cancer. The CDR3 here is CASTIGGYGYEQYF. CDR3 in DNA: TGTGCCAGCACCATCGGGGGTTATGGCTACGAGCAGTACTTC.